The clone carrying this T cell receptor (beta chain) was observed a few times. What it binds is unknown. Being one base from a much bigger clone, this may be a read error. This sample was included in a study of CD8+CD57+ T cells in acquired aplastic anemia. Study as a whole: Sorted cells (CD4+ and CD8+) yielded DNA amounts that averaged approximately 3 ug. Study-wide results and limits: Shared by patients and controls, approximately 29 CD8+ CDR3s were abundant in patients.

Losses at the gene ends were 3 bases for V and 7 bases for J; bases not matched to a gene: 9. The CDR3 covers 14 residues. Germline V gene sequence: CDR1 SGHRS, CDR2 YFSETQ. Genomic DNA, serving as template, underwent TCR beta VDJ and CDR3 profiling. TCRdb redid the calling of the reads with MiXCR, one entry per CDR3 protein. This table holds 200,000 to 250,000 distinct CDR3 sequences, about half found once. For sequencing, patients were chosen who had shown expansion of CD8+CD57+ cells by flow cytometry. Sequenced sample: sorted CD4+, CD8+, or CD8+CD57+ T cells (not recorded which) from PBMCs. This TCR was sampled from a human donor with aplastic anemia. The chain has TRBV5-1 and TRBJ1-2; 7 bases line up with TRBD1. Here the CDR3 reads CASSSTGADCGYTF. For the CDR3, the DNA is TGCGCCAGCAGCTCCACAGGGGCCGACTGTGGCTACACCTTC.